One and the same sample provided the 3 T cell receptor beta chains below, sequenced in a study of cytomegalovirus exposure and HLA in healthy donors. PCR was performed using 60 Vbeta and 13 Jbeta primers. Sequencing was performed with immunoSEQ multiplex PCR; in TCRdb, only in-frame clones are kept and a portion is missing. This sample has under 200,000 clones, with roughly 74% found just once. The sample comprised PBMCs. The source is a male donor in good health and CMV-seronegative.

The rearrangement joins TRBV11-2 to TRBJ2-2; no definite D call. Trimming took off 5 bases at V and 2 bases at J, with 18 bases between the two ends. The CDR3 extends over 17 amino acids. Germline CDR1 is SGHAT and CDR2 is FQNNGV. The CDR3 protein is CASSPIRLAINTGELFF. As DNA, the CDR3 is TGTGCCAGCAGCCCAATCCGACTGGCGATTAACACCGGGGAGCTGTTTTTT.

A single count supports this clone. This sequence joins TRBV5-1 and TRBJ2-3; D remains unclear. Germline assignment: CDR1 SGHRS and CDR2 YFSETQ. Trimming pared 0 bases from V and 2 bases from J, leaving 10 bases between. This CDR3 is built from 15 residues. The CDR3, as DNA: TGCGCCAGCAGCTTGGGCGCAGGCATCACAGATACGCAGTATTTT. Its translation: CASSLGAGITDTQYF.

DNA of the CDR3: TGTGCCAGCAGCTTAGACGCTAGCGGAAGTTGGTACGAGCAGTACTTC. Translating gives CASSLDASGSWYEQYF. The gene calls are TRBV11-3 and TRBJ2-7, with TRBD2 matching over 7 bases. The CDR3 spans 16 residues. Losses at the gene ends were 0 bases for V and 4 bases for J; bases not matched to a gene: 9. The germline CDR1 and CDR2 sequences are SGHNT and YENEEA. The whole variable domain, remainder taken from reference TRBV11-3 and TRBJ2-7, is EAGVVQSPRYKIIEKKQPVAFWCNPISGHNTLYWYLQNLGQGPELLIRYENEEAVDDSQLPKDRFSAERLKGVDSTLKIQPAELGDSAVYLCASSLDASGSWYEQYFGPGTRLTVT.